The 4 T cell receptor beta chains in this list originate from one sample, sequenced in a study of neurological immune-mediated disorders. TCRdb itself ran the 5' RACE reads through MiXCR, one entry per CDR3 protein. The table includes about 46,000 distinct CDR3 sequences, around 3.3% detected once. Sequencing was carried out using PBMCs. These TCRs come from a woman between 45 and 60 years old with multiple sclerosis.

At least ten counts were recorded for this clonotype. V usage is TRBV5-5 and J usage is TRBJ1-1; D is possibly TRBD1 (6 bases). Trimming took off 4 bases at V and 5 bases at J, with 15 bases between the two ends. CDR1 SGHKS and CDR2 YYEKEE come from the germline V gene (reference sequence). This CDR3 has 14 amino acids. The CDR3 bases are TGTGCCAGCAGCCTGACAGGAGTCATTACTGAAGCTTTCTTT. Protein: CASSLTGVITEAFF.

This clonotype was found many times. The chain links TRBV4-1 to TRBJ1-1; D gene unclear. V was trimmed by 1 base and J by 1 base, leaving 7 bases between them. Germline V gene lookup returns CDR1 MGHRA and CDR2 YSYEKL. The CDR3 extends over 14 amino acids. The CDR3 region is CASSQAEKNTEAFF. The CDR3 DNA reads TGCGCCAGCAGCCAAGCGGAGAAGAACACTGAAGCTTTCTTT.

In its sample, this clonotype was seen many times. The V gene is TRBV25-1, the J gene TRBJ1-2; D perhaps matches TRBD1 (6 bases). Trimming left V 6 bases short and J 5 bases short, with 22 bases between. The CDR3 spans 16 residues. Germline V lookup: CDR1 MGHDK, CDR2 SYGVNS. The CDR3 nucleotides read TGTGCCAGCAGCGGTGTCGGGGGGCCCGGGGGTTATGGCTACACCTTC. This gives the protein CASSGVGGPGGYGYTF.

This clonotype was counted many times. In nucleotides, the CDR3 is TGTGCCAGCAGCCCGGGACAGGGGAGCCTCGAGCAGTACTTC. This sequence encodes CASSPGQGSLEQYF. This rearrangement joins TRBV11-3 to TRBJ2-7; 10 bases are a match to TRBD1. The CDR3 spans 14 residues. Germline assignment: CDR1 SGHNT and CDR2 YENEEA. The ends lost 5 bases at V and 6 bases at J; junction bases unmatched: 7.